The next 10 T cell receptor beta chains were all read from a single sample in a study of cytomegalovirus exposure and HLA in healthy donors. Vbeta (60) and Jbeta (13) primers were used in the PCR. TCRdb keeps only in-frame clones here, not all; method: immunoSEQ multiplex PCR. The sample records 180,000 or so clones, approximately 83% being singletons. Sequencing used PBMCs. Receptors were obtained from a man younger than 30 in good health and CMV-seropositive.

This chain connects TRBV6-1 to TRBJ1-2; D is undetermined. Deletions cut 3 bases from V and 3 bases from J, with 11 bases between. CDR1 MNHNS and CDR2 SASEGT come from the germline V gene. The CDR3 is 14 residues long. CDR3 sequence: CASSEGLSYYGYTF. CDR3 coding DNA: TGTGCCAGCAGTGAGGGCCTATCCTACTATGGCTACACCTTC.

The CDR3 bases are TGTGCCAGCAGCTTCGGGGGGGGCAGAGCCGGGGAGCTGTTTTTT. Its translation: CASSFGGGRAGELFF. The gene calls are TRBV11-3 and TRBJ2-2; the match to TRBD2 covers 8 bases. Germline V gene data show CDR1 as SGHNT and CDR2 as YENEEA. CDR3 length equals 15 residues. V lost 3 bases to trimming and J lost 6 bases; unmatched junction nucleotides: 6.

CDR3 in amino acids: CASSLSTATDTQYF. Here the CDR3 DNA reads TGTGCCAGTAGTTTATCGACAGCCACAGATACGCAGTATTTT. The rearrangement joins TRBV19 to TRBJ2-3; D is possibly TRBD1 (5 bases). The CDR3 has 14 amino acids. The ends were cut back, 5 bases at V and 2 bases at J, with 11 bases in the middle. Looked up from germline, CDR1 is LNHDA and CDR2 is SQIVND (reference sequence).

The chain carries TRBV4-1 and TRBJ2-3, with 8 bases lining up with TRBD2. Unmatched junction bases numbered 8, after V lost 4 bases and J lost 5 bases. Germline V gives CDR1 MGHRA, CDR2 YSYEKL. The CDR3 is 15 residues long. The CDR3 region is CASSLVNAGGDTQYF. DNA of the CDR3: TGCGCCAGCAGCCTAGTAAACGCGGGGGGAGATACGCAGTATTTT.

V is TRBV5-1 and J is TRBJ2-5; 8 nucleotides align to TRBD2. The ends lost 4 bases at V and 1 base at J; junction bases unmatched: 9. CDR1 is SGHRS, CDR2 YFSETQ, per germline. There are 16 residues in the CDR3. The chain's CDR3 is CASSPFAGGSQETQYF. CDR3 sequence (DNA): TGCGCCAGCAGCCCCTTTGCGGGGGGTTCCCAAGAGACCCAGTACTTC.

DNA for the CDR3: TGTGCCAGCAGCTTGGACTCCAGCAACAGCGATACGCAGTATTTT. As protein: CASSLDSSNSDTQYF. The genes are TRBV5-8 and TRBJ2-3; no clear D. V lost 0 bases and J lost 6, with 14 bases in between. The CDR3 extends over 15 amino acids. The germline V gene encodes CDR1 SGHTS and CDR2 YDEGEE.

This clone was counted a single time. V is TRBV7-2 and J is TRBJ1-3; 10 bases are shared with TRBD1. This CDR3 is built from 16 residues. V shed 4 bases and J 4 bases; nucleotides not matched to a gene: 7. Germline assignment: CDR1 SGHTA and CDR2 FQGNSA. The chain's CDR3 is CASSSPGQGLGNTIYF. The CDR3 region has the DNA TGTGCCAGCAGCTCCCCGGGACAGGGGTTGGGAAACACCATATATTTT.

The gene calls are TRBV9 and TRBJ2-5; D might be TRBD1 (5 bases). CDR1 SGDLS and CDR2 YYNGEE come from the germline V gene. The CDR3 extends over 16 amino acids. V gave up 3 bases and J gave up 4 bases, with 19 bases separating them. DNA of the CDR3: TGTGCCAGCAGCGCCCCAGGGCTTGGCGGTATAGAGACCCAGTACTTC. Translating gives CASSAPGLGGIETQYF.

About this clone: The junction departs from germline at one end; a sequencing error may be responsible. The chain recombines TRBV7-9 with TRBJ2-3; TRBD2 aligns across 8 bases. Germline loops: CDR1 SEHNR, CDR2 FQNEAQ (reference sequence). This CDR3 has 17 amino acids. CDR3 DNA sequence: TGTTCCAGCAGCAGACGGGGGGGGATGTCGAGGGCAGATACGCAGTATTTT. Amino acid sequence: CSSSRRGGMSRADTQYF.

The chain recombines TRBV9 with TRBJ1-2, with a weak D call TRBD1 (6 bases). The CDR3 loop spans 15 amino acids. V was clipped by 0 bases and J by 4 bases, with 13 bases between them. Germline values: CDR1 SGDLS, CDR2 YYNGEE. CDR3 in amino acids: CASSVGGRGSYGYTF. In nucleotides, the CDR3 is TGTGCCAGCAGCGTAGGTGGCAGGGGATCCTATGGCTACACCTTC. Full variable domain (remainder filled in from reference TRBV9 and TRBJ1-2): DSGVTQTPKHLITATGQRVTLRCSPRSGDLSVYWYQQSLDQGLQFLIQYYNGEERAKGNILERFSAQQFPDLHSELNLSSLELGDSALYFCASSVGGRGSYGYTFGSGTRLTVV.